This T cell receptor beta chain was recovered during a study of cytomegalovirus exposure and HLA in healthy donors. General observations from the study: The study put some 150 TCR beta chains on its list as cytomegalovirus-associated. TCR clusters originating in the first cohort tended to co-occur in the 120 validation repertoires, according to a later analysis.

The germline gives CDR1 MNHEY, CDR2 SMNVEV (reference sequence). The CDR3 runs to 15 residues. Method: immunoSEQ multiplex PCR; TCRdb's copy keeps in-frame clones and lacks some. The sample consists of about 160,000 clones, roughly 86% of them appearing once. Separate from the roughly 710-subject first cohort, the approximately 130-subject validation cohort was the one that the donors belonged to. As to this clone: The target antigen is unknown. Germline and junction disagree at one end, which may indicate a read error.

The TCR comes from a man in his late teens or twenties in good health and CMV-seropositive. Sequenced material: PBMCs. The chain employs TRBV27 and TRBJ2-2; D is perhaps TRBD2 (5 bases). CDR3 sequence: CASSFGIERTGELLF. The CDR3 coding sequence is TGTGCCAGCAGTTTTGGTATTGAGAGGACCGGGGAGCTGCTTTTT.